This T cell receptor beta chain was sequenced during a study of CD8 T cells in ankylosing spondylitis. Whole-study findings and limits: Among TCR beta sequences, a motif of under ten highly homologous variants appeared characteristic of ankylosing spondylitis blood.

In germline, CDR1 is MNHEY, CDR2 SMNVEV (reference sequence). This CDR3 region has 15 residues. V was cut by 3 bases and J by 10 bases, with 16 bases left in between. This clonotype was seen more than once but under ten times. No antigen is known for it. TCRdb re-analysed the 5' RACE reads in MiXCR, keeping a single row per CDR3 protein. The table lists around 890,000 distinct CDR3 sequences, over 9.5% of them singletons. Specimen: blood, either unsorted or a sorted T cell fraction (not recorded which). The sequence came from a male donor with ankylosing spondylitis. The rearrangement uses TRBV27 and TRBJ1-6, with D possibly matching TRBD1 (5 bases). CDR3 region: CASSFWGGSESPLHF. The CDR3 region has the DNA TGTGCCAGCAGTTTTTGGGGGGGAAGTGAGTCACCCCTCCACTTT.